This paragraph covers one T cell receptor beta chain sequence. Profiling relied on immunoSEQ multiplex PCR, and the TCRdb table lists in-frame clones only, not all of them. The sample shows 65,000 to 90,000 clones, over 85% of them seen only once. CDR1 is SGHTS, CDR2 YDEGEE, per germline. Losses at the gene ends were 4 bases for V and 5 bases for J; bases not matched to a gene: 11. The CDR3 spans 15 residues. This entry belongs to a study of T cell clones after liver transplantation. The wider study: Liver transplant recipients had immunosuppression withdrawal attempted within 2 years.

Sample: CD4+ T cells from blood, taken before liver transplant. This chain connects TRBV5-8 to TRBJ2-7; TRBD1 matches at 8 bases. The TCR sequence derives from a human donor who received a liver transplant. Here the CDR3 DNA reads TGTGCCAGCAGCGTACGACAGGGGTTGTGGAACGAGCAGTACTTC. It encodes CASSVRQGLWNEQYF.